This T cell receptor (beta chain) is from a study of T-cell memory formation after mild COVID-19. Study-level points and caveats: The study found balanced CD4/CD8 in clones contracting day 15 to 85 and a CD4+ lean in later expanders. The appearance of some responding clones in pre-infection memory suggested that cross-reactive memory joined. Contracting CD8+ clones were enriched in EMRA, CD4+ mainly in CM and EM.

This CDR3 is 14 amino acids long. V was pared by 4 bases and J by 0 bases, with 10 bases between. Germline values: CDR1 MNHEY, CDR2 SMNVEV (reference sequence). As regards this clonotype: Its antigen is unknown.

The TCR alpha and TCR beta cDNA libraries, bearing sample barcodes and UMIs, were generated by 5'RACE using constant-segment primers. Each CDR3 protein gets one entry after TCRdb re-called the 5' RACE reads with MiXCR. The profile covers about half a million distinct CDR3 sequences, with about 18% appearing a single time and about 12% taken by the ten largest. This receptor was taken from an adult woman who had mild COVID-19 (a few samples of this study predate the infection). Cell type and time point are not known. The sample was PBMCs or a T cell subset sorted from them (not recorded which). This sequence joins TRBV27 and TRBJ2-7; TRBD2 might be the D (5 bases). The CDR3: CASSYGIGSYEQYF. Here the CDR3 DNA reads TGTGCCAGCAGTTACGGGATCGGCTCCTACGAGCAGTACTTC.